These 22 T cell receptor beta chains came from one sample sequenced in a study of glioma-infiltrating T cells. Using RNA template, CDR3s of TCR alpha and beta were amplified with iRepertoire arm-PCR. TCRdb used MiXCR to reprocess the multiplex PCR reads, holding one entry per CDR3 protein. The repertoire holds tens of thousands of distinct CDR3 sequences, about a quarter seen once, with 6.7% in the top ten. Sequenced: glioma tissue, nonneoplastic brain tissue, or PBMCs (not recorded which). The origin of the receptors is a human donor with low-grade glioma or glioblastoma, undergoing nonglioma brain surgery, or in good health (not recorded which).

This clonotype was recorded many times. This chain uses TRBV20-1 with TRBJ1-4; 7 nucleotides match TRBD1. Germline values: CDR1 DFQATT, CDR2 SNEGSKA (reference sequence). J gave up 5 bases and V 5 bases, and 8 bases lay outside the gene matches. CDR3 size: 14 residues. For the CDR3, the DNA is TGCAGTGCTTGGGGACAGAGCAGAAATGAAAAACTGTTTTTT. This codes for CSAWGQSRNEKLFF.

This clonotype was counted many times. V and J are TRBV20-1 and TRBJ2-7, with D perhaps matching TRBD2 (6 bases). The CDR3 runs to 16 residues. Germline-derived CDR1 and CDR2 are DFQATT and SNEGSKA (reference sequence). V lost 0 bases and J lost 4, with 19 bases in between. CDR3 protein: CSARDGVEGVTYEQYF. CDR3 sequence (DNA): TGCAGTGCTAGAGATGGGGTGGAGGGAGTCACGTACGAGCAGTACTTC.

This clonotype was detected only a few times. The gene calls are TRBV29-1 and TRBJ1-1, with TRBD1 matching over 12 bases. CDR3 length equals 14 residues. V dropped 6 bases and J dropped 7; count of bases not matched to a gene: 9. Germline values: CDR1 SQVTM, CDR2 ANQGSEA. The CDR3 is CSVRPGQGAIEAFF. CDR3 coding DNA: TGCAGCGTCCGTCCGGGACAGGGGGCTATTGAAGCTTTCTTT.

Written as DNA, the CDR3 is TGTGCCAGCAGCCGGCCCGCAGCGAACACTGAAGCTTTCTTT. It translates to CASSRPAANTEAFF. V gene TRBV13 combines with J gene TRBJ1-1; D is unresolved. From germline, CDR1 is PRHDT and CDR2 FYEKMQ (reference sequence). This CDR3 has 14 amino acids. V was shortened by 5 bases and J by 1 base, with 11 bases between the two germline ends.

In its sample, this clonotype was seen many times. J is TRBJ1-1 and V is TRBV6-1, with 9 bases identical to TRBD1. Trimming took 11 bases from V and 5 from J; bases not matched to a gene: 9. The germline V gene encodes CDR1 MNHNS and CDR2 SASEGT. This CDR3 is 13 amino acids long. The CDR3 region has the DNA TGTGCCGCTCTTTACAGGGGGCAAACTGAAGCTTTCTTT. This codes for CAALYRGQTEAFF.

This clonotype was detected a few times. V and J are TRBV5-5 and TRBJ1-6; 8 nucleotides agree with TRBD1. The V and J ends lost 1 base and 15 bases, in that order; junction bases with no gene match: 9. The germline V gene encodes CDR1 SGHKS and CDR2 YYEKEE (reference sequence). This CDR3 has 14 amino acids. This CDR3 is CASSLRQGYQDLHF. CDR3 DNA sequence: TGTGCCAGCAGCTTGCGACAGGGGTATCAGGACCTCCACTTT.

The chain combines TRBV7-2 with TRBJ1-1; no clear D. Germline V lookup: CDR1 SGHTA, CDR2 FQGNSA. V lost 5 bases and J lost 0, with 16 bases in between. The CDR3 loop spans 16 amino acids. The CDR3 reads CASSRPQESMNTEAFF. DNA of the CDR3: TGTGCCAGCAGCAGACCTCAGGAGTCCATGAACACTGAAGCTTTCTTT.

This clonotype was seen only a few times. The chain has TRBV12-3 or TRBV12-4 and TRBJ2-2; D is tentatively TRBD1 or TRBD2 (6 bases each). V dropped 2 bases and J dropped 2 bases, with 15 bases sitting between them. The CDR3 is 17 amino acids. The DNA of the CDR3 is TGTGCCAGCAGTTTAACGGGGGCTAGCGACAACACCGGGGAGCTGTTTTTT. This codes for CASSLTGASDNTGELFF.

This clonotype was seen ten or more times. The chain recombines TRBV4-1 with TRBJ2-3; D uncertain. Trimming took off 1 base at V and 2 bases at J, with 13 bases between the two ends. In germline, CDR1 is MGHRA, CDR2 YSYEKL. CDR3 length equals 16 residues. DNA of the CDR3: TGCGCCAGCAGCCAAGGGTCCGAGCGATACACAGATACGCAGTATTTT. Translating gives CASSQGSERYTDTQYF.

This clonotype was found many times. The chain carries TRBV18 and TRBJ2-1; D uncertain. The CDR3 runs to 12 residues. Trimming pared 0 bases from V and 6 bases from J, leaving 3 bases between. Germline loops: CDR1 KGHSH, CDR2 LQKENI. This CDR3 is CASSPPLNEQFF. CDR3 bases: TGTGCCAGCTCACCACCGCTCAATGAGCAGTTCTTC.

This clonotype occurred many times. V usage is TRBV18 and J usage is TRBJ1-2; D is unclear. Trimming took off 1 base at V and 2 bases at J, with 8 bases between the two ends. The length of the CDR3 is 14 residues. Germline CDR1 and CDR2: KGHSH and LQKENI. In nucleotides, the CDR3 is TGTGCCAGCTCACCACTGGGCGGCAACTATGGCTACACCTTC. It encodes CASSPLGGNYGYTF.

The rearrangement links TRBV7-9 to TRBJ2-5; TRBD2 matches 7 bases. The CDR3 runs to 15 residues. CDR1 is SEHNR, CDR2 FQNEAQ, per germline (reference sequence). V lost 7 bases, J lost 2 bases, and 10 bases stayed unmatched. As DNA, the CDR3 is TGTGCCAGCAATTGGGCTAGCGGATTACAAGAGACCCAGTACTTC. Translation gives CASNWASGLQETQYF.

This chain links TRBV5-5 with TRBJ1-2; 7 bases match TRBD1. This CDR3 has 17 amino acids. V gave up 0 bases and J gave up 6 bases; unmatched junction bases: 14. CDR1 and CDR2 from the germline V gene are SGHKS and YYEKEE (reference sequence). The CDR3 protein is CASSLALSVRDSHGYTF. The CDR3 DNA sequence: TGTGCCAGCAGCTTGGCTTTATCTGTCCGGGACAGCCATGGCTACACCTTC.

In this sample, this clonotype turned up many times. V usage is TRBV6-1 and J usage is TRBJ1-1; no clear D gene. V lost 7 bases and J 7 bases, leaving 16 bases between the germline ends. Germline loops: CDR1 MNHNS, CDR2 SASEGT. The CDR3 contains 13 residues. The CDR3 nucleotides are TGTGCCAGCAACCAACGGCAGGCGCGTGAAGCTTTCTTT. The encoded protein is CASNQRQAREAFF.

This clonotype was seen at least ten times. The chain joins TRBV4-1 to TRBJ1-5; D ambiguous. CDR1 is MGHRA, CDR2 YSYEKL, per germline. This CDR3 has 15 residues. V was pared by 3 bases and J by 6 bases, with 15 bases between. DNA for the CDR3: TGCGCCAGCAGCCAGGCGATTATGGGATCTCAGCCCCAGCATTTT. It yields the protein CASSQAIMGSQPQHF.

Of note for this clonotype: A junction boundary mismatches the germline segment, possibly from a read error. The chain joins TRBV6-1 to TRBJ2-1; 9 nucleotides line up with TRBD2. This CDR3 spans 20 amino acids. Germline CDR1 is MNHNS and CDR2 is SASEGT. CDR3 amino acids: CDSTLLKPGTSHYSYNEQFF. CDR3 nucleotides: TGTGACAGCACCCTACTCAAACCCGGGACTAGCCACTACTCCTACAATGAGCAGTTCTTC.

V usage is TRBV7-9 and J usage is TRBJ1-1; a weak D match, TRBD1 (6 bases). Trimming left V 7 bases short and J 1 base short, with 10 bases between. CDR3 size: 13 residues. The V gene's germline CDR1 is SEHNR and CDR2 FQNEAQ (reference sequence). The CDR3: CASNPTGNTEAFF. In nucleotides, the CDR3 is TGTGCCAGCAATCCGACAGGGAACACTGAAGCTTTCTTT. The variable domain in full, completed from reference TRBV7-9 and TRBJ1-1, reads DTGVSQNPRHKITKRGQNVTFRCDPISEHNRLYWYRQTLGQGPEFLTYFQNEAQLEKSRLLSDRFSAERPKGSFSTLEIQRTEQGDSAMYLCASNPTGNTEAFFGQGTRLTVV.

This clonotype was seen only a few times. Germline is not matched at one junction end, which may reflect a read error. The CDR3 protein is CSARDRGEETQYF. CDR3 DNA sequence: TGCAGTGCTCGAGACAGGGGGGAAGAGACCCAGTACTTC. The chain links TRBV20-1 to TRBJ2-5; TRBD1 aligns across 9 bases. The CDR3 covers 13 residues. Per germline, CDR1 DFQATT and CDR2 SNEGSKA (reference sequence).

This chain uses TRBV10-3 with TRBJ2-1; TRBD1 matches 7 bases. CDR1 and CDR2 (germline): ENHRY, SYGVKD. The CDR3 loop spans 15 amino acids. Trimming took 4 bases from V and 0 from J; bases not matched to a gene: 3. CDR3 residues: CAISVTGISYNEQFF. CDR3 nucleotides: TGTGCCATCAGTGTGACAGGGATCTCCTACAATGAGCAGTTCTTC.

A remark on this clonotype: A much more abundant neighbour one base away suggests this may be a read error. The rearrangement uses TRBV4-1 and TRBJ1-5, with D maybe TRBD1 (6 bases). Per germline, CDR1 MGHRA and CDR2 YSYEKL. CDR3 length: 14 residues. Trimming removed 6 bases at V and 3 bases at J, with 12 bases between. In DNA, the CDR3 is TGCGCCAGCAGACAACAGGGTCCCAATCAGCCCCAGCATTTT. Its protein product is CASRQQGPNQPQHF.

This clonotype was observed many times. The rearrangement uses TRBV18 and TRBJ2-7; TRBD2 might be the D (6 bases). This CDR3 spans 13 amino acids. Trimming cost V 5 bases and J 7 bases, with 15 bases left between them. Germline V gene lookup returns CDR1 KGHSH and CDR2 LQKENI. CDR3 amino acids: CASSFGSGGEQYF. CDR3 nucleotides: TGTGCCAGCTCATTTGGCTCCGGGGGTGAGCAGTACTTC.

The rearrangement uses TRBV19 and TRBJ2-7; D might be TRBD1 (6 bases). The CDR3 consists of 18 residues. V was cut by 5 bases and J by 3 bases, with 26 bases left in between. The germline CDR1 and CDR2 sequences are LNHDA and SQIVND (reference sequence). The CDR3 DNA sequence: TGTGCCAGTAGTCCGAAATTAAAAGACCAGGGGATCTACTACGAGCAGTACTTC. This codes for CASSPKLKDQGIYYEQYF.